The clone carrying this T cell receptor (beta chain) was found a few times. Its antigen is not known. The V gene's germline CDR1 is MNHNS and CDR2 SASEGT. This CDR3 comprises 13 residues. With 6 bases removed from V and 7 bases from J, the gap between germline ends came to 16 bases. Profiled with immunoSEQ multiplex PCR; TCRdb holds only in-frame clones, not every one. Here the sample spans tens of thousands of clones, more than 70% being singletons. The sample is drawn from a study of radiotherapy plus CTLA-4 blockade in lung cancer. Study-level information: The study recorded objective responses in 18% of patients and disease control in 31%.

Notes on the study in general: Blood-borne expansion of tumor-derived TCR clones followed radiotherapy plus ipilimumab. Reported findings show early blood T cell clone dynamics, with interferon-beta, best predicted response.

The sequence was collected from a human donor with non-small cell lung cancer that progressed on radiotherapy plus ipilimumab. Sequenced here: peripheral blood, sampled from a patient treated with radiotherapy plus ipilimumab. The chain couples TRBV6-1 to TRBJ2-7; D gene ambiguous. The CDR3 sequence is CASRLGSFREQYF. The CDR3 DNA follows: TGTGCCAGCAGACTGGGTTCCTTTAGGGAGCAGTACTTC.